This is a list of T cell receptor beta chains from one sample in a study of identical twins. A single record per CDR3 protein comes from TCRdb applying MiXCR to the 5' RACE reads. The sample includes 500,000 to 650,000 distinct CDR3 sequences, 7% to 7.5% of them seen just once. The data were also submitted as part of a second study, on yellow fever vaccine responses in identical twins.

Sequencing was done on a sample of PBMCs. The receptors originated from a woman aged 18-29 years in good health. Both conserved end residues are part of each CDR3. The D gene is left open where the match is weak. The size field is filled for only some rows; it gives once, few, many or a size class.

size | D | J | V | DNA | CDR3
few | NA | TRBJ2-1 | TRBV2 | TGTGCCAGCAGTAGCACAGAAAACCCGTTCTTC | CASSSTENPFF
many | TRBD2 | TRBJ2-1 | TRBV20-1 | TGCAGTGCTACCGAGGGACTAGCGGAGAACTACAATGAGCAGTTCTTC | CSATEGLAENYNEQFF
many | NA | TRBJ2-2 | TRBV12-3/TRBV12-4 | TGTGCCAGCAGTCCACAGGGATTGAACACCGGGGAGCTGTTTTTT | CASSPQGLNTGELFF
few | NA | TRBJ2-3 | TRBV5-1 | TGCGCCAGCAGCTTGGAGGTTCTGGGAGCCACAGATACGCAGTATTTT | CASSLEVLGATDTQYF
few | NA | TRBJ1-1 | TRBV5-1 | TGCGCCAGCAGCCTTCGGGACGGATTGAACACTGAAGCTTTCTTT | CASSLRDGLNTEAFF
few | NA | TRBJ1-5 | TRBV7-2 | TGTGCCAGCAGCTTATCCCTCGCAGGGACCAATCAGCCCCAGCATTTT | CASSLSLAGTNQPQHF
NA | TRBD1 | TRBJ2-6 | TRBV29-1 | TGCAGCGTTGAAGATATGACTCGGACAGGCCCGGGCTCTGGGGCCAACGTCCTGACTTTC | CSVEDMTRTGPGSGANVLTF
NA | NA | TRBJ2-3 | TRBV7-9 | TGTGCCAGCAGCTTCGGGGGCGGGAGACGGAGCACAGATACGCAGTATTTT | CASSFGGGRRSTDTQYF
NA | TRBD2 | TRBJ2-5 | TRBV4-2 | TGTGCCAGCAGCCAAGAGGCTAGCGGGGGGCCTCAGGAGACCCAGTACTTC | CASSQEASGGPQETQYF
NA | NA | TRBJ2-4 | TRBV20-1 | TGCAGTGCTCCTATTGACGTAGCCAAAAACATTCAGTACTTC | CSAPIDVAKNIQYF
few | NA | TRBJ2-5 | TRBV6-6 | TGTGCCAGCAGTTACTCCTTCACCGGTTCTCAGTACTTC | CASSYSFTGSQYF